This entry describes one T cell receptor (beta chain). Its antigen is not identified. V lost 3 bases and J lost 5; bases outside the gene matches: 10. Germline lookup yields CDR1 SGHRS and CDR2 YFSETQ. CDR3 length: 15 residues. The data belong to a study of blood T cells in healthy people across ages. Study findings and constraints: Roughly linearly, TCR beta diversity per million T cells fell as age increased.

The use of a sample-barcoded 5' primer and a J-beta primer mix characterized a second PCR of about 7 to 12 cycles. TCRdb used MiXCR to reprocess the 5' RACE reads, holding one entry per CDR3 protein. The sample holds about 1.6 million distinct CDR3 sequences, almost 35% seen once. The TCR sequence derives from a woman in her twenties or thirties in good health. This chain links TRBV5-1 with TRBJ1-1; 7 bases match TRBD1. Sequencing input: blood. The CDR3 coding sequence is TGCGCCAGCAGCTGGACCACGACAGGGAATACTGAAGCTTTCTTT. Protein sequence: CASSWTTTGNTEAFF. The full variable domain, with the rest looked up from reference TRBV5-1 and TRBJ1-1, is KAGVTQTPRYLIKTRGQQVTLSCSPISGHRSVSWYQQTPGQGLQFLFEYFSETQRNKGNFPGRFSGRQFSNSRSEMNVSTLELGDSALYLCASSWTTTGNTEAFFGQGTRLTVV.